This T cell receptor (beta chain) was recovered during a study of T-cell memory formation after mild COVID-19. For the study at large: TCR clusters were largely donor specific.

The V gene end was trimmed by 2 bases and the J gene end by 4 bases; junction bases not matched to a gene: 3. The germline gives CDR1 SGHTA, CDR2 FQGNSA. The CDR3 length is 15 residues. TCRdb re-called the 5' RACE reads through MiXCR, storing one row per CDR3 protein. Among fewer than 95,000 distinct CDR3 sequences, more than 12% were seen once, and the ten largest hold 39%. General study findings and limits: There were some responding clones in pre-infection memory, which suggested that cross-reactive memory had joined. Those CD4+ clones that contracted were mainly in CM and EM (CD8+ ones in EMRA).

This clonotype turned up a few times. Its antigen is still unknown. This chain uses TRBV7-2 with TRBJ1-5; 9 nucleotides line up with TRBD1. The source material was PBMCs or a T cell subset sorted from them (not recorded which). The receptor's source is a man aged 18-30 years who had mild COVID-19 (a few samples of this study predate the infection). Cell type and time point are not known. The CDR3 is CASSLMTGGNQPQHF. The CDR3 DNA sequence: TGTGCCAGCAGCTTAATGACAGGGGGAAATCAGCCCCAGCATTTT.